This T cell receptor (beta chain) was obtained from a study of blood T cells in healthy people across ages. Sample-barcoded 5' priming and a J-beta primer mix drove a second PCR of about 6 to 11 cycles. TCRdb itself ran the 5' RACE reads through MiXCR, one entry per CDR3 protein. The sample comprises around 1.1 million distinct CDR3 sequences, around two fifths of which are singletons, and less than 15% rests with the top ten. Looked up from germline, CDR1 is SQVTM and CDR2 is ANQGSEA. This CDR3 has 14 amino acids. The V end was cut by 4 bases, the J end by 8 bases, with 20 bases between. This receptor was identified in a young man in good health. The sequencing sample was made of blood. The chain recombines TRBV29-1 with TRBJ1-2, with D hard to call. The CDR3 DNA reads as TGCAGCGTTGGGCCAGACAACCACTCAGGAGGCTACACCTTC. Protein product: CSVGPDNHSGGYTF.